The 13 T cell receptor beta chains listed next were all sequenced from one sample in a study of T cell changes during pregnancy in multiple sclerosis. The protocol was immunoSEQ multiplex PCR, while the TCRdb copy is restricted to in-frame clones and leaves out a portion. The sample contains about 68,000 clones, 90% to 95% of which appear only once. Specimen: peripheral blood, collected in the second trimester of pregnancy. The origin of the receptors is a female donor in good health, enrolled as a control in a pregnancy study.

This rearrangement joins TRBV15 to TRBJ1-4, with D possibly being TRBD1 (6 bases). Germline CDR1 reads LNHNV; CDR2 reads YYDKDF (reference sequence). The CDR3 runs 14 residues. V was trimmed by 6 bases and J by 7 bases, leaving 15 bases between them. This CDR3 is CATSARGRGEKLFF. CDR3 bases: TGTGCCACCAGTGCGAGGGGGAGGGGTGAAAAACTGTTTTTT.

The chain has TRBV2 and TRBJ2-3, with 7 bases aligning to TRBD1. The CDR3 runs to 16 residues. The germline V gene has CDR1 SNHLY and CDR2 FYNNEI. The trim removed 6 bases at V and 5 bases at J, leaving 14 bases unmatched. CDR3 bases: TGTGCCAGCAGACCTTACGTACAGGGGAACCTAGATACGCAGTATTTT. It codes for CASRPYVQGNLDTQYF.

This chain uses TRBV10-1 with TRBJ2-3; possible D gene TRBD2, 5 bases. Germline loops: CDR1 WNHNN, CDR2 SYGVQD (reference sequence). This CDR3 spans 18 amino acids. Between the trimmed V and J ends, which lost 6 bases and 0 bases, there was a span of 22 bases. The CDR3 coding sequence is TGCGCCAGCAGCCCCATTGTCGAGGGATCTTATAGCACAGATACGCAGTATTTT. It translates to CASSPIVEGSYSTDTQYF.

The chain uses TRBV19 and TRBJ1-5; possibly TRBD1 for D (5 bases). Germline CDR1 reads LNHDA; CDR2 reads SQIVND (reference sequence). The CDR3 has 14 residues. The V and J ends lost 6 bases and 1 base respectively, with 10 bases between them. Here the CDR3 DNA reads TGTGCCAGTAGCTCCCGGGGGAGCAATCAGCCCCAGCATTTT. Protein product: CASSSRGSNQPQHF.

The rearrangement links TRBV5-8 to TRBJ2-7; TRBD1 might be the D (6 bases). Deletions cut 0 bases from V and 5 bases from J, with 24 bases between. CDR1 is SGHTS and CDR2 is YDEGEE in the germline V gene. The CDR3 is 18 amino acids. The CDR3 DNA reads TGTGCCAGCAGCTTGGTCTTAAAGCTGACAGGTTCGGCCGACGAGCAGTACTTC. This gives the protein CASSLVLKLTGSADEQYF.

The genes are TRBV13 and TRBJ1-3; 7 bases agree with TRBD1. Trimming took 5 bases from V and 0 from J; bases not matched to a gene: 10. Germline CDR1 and CDR2: PRHDT and FYEKMQ (reference sequence). CDR3 size: 17 residues. The CDR3 nucleotides are TGTGCCAGCAGCGTCAGGGGACAGATTAGCTCTGGAAACACCATATATTTT. Translating it yields CASSVRGQISSGNTIYF.

V is TRBV18 and J is TRBJ1-1; TRBD1 is a possible D gene (6 bases). This CDR3 comprises 19 residues. The V gene's germline CDR1 is KGHSH and CDR2 LQKENI. Trimming cost V 5 bases and J 0 bases, with 25 bases left between them. The CDR3, as DNA: TGTGCCAGCTCAGAGGGACATTACGACCCCCCCCCAGTGAACACTGAAGCTTTCTTT. This encodes CASSEGHYDPPPVNTEAFF.

The V and J genes are TRBV28 and TRBJ2-1; 9 bases are a match to TRBD2. The CDR3 is 14 amino acids. V shed 5 bases and J 5 bases; nucleotides not matched to a gene: 4. Germline values: CDR1 MDHEN, CDR2 SYDVKM. CDR3 in DNA: TGTGCCAGCAGTCCGGCGGGGGGGAACAATGAGCAGTTCTTC. Its translation is CASSPAGGNNEQFF.

V is TRBV10-3 and J is TRBJ1-1; D possibly corresponds to TRBD1 (5 bases). Germline lookup yields CDR1 ENHRY and CDR2 SYGVKD. This CDR3 region has 12 residues. V lost 11 bases and J lost 6, with 16 bases in between. The DNA for the CDR3 is TGTGCCGCCACGGGGGGGGTCGCTGAAGCTTTCTTT. Translated: CAATGGVAEAFF.

This clone was seen just once. This chain joins TRBV5-1 and TRBJ2-1; perhaps TRBD2 as D (6 bases). Trimming stripped 0 bases from V and 0 bases from J, with 10 bases between. The length of the CDR3 is 16 residues. Germline V gene data show CDR1 as SGHRS and CDR2 as YFSETQ. Here the CDR3 DNA reads TGCGCCAGCAGCTTGGGCGGGACCGGCTCCTACAATGAGCAGTTCTTC. This gives the protein CASSLGGTGSYNEQFF. The full variable domain, rest sourced from reference TRBV5-1 and TRBJ2-1, is KAGVTQTPRYLIKTRGQQVTLSCSPISGHRSVSWYQQTPGQGLQFLFEYFSETQRNKGNFPGRFSGRQFSNSRSEMNVSTLELGDSALYLCASSLGGTGSYNEQFFGPGTRLTVL.

The J gene is TRBJ1-5, the V gene TRBV7-9; 7 bases are a match to TRBD1. CDR3 length: 15 residues. Germline V gives CDR1 SEHNR, CDR2 FQNEAQ (reference sequence). Unmatched junction bases numbered 11, after V lost 5 bases and J lost 7 bases. Here the CDR3 reads CASSEDREVGQPQHF. Here the CDR3 DNA reads TGTGCCAGCAGCGAAGACAGGGAGGTTGGGCAGCCCCAGCATTTT.

The V gene is TRBV7-9, the J gene TRBJ2-1; 11 nucleotides line up with TRBD1. V shed 5 bases, J shed 9 bases, and the junction held 9 bases outside the gene matches. CDR1 is SEHNR, CDR2 FQNEAQ, per germline (reference sequence). This CDR3 contains 15 residues. CDR3 coding DNA: TGTGCCAGCAGCCCGGGACAGGGGGTTTCCGGTGAGCAGTTCTTC. Amino acids: CASSPGQGVSGEQFF.

The V and J genes are TRBV29-1 and TRBJ2-2; 7 nucleotides line up with TRBD2. The germline gives CDR1 SQVTM, CDR2 ANQGSEA. The CDR3 loop spans 13 amino acids. After removal of 8 bases from V and 7 bases from J, the junction contained 10 bases not matched to a gene. Here the CDR3 DNA reads TGCAGCCCAAGACTAGCCCGCAGCGGGGAGCTGTTTTTT. Translating gives CSPRLARSGELFF.